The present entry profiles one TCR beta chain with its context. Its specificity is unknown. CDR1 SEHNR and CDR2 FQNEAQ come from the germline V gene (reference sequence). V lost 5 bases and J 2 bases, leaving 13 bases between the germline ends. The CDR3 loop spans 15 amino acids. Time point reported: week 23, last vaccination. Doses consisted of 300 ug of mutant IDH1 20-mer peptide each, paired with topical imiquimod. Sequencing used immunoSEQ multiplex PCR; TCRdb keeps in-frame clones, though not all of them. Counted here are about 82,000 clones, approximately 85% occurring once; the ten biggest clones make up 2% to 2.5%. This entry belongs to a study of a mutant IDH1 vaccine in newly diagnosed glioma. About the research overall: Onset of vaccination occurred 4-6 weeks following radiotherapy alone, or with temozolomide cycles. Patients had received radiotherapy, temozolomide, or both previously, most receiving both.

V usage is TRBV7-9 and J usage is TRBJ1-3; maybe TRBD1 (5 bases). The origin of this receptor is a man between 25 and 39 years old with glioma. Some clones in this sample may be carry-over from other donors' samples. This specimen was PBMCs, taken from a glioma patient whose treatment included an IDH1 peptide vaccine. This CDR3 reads CASSTLDTPGNTIYF. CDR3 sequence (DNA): TGTGCCAGCAGCACCCTGGACACTCCTGGAAACACCATATATTTT.